This T cell receptor beta chain was retrieved from a study of siplizumab effects on memory and regulatory T cells. Assays captured 85,000 to 100,000 TCR templates per sample. The repertoire was sequenced with immunoSEQ multiplex PCR; TCRdb's copy has only in-frame clones and lacks some. The sample lists 110,000 or so clones; roughly 93% were seen once. Findings and caveats of the study: Phenotypic classification as naive or memory proved unattainable for roughly 75-97% of proliferating CD4+ or CD8+ clones. In unstimulated cells, naive T cells appeared more diverse than memory T cells and seemed major alloresponse contributors. Of the alloreactive clones, only a minor fraction mapped to unstimulated subsets.

The V gene's germline CDR1 is GTSNPN and CDR2 SVGIG (reference sequence). Trimming pared 7 bases from V and 7 bases from J, leaving 20 bases between. CDR3 length: 13 amino acids. About this clone: The antigen is not known.

Sequencing was done on a sample of non-Treg CD4+ T cells sorted from blood. This TCR was sampled from a human donor in good health. The V and J genes are TRBV30 and TRBJ2-7; weak D call: TRBD2 (6 bases). CDR3 coding DNA: TGTGCCTCCCTTCGGGGGTTGGGGGATGAGCAGTACTTC. Translated: CASLRGLGDEQYF.